Here is one T cell receptor beta chain with its context. A much larger clonotype is one base distant, so this may be a read error. A modified ARM-PCR protocol with three rounds of nested PCR amplified TCRbeta. TCRdb recomputed calls from the multiplex PCR reads with MiXCR, one row per CDR3 protein. The repertoire holds about 100,000 distinct CDR3 sequences, with roughly two thirds as singletons. Per germline, CDR1 MNHNS and CDR2 SASEGT. The length of the CDR3 is 14 residues. Between the trimmed V and J ends, which lost 8 bases and 0 bases, there was a span of 11 bases. This sample's RNA came from whole unsorted tissue. More than 3 cm separated this lung sample from the edge of the tumor. This specimen belongs to a study of tumor and adjacent non-tumor tissue in lung cancer. Study summary: Aged roughly 31 to 80 years, patients included 9 to 11 men and 4 to 6 women with stage I to III disease.

Sample: distant non-tumor lung tissue. V usage is TRBV6-1 and J usage is TRBJ1-5; D is uncertain. The sequence was collected from a young man with non-small cell lung cancer. CDR3 in DNA: TGTGCCAGCCATAACAGATATAGCAATCAGCCCCAGCATTTT. Translating it yields CASHNRYSNQPQHF.